This T cell receptor (beta chain) derives from a study of blood T cells in healthy people across ages. Whole-study findings and limits: Estimated diversity, derived from one million T cells, was regarded as an underestimate.

Through a sample-barcoded 5' primer and a J-beta primer mix, a second PCR was run for roughly 7 to 12 cycles. MiXCR, applied by TCRdb to the 5' RACE reads, yields one record per CDR3 protein. Of hundreds of thousands of distinct CDR3 sequences in the sample, around three fifths were seen once. This clonotype was seen a handful of times. Antigen unknown. The V gene end was trimmed by 4 bases and the J gene end by 3 bases; junction bases not matched to a gene: 12. Germline V gene data show CDR1 as SGHKS and CDR2 as YYEKEE (reference sequence). The CDR3 is 16 amino acids. The specimen was blood. This sequence originates from a man aged 40-49 years in good health. The V gene is TRBV5-5, the J gene TRBJ2-7; 8 positions match TRBD1. CDR3 in amino acids: CASSLATGGLLYEQYF. The CDR3 bases are TGTGCCAGCAGCCTAGCAACAGGGGGACTTCTCTACGAGCAGTACTTC. The entire variable domain, with the rest obtained from reference TRBV5-5 and TRBJ2-7, is as follows: DAGVTQSPTHLIKTRGQQVTLRCSPISGHKSVSWYQQVLGQGPQFIFQYYEKEERGRGNFPDRFSARQFPNYSSELNVNALLLGDSALYLCASSLATGGLLYEQYFGPGTRLTVT.